This T cell receptor beta chain was captured by sequencing in a study of blood T cell repertoires in COVID-19. In its sample, this clone was seen once. This CDR3 contains 12 residues. CDR1 and CDR2 (germline): SGHTS, YDEGEE. The germline V and J ends were trimmed by 4 bases and 7 bases, with 11 bases remaining between them. As processed by the authors: For nucleated cells, counts were estimated from reference gene primer amplification. Measured with immunoSEQ multiplex PCR; TCRdb has only the in-frame clones, and not every one. V and J calls and clone size are those listed in that table; D and trimming were worked out from the DNA. The table includes fewer than 600,000 clones, approximately 89% detected once.

Sequences were obtained from peripheral blood. The chain carries TRBV5-8 and TRBJ1-1; no clear D gene. The receptor was derived from a man aged 18 to 29 with COVID-19, enrolled during active disease. The DNA of the CDR3 is TGTGCCAGCAGCCCGGCCGGAGGTGAAGCTTTCTTT. Its translation: CASSPAGGEAFF.